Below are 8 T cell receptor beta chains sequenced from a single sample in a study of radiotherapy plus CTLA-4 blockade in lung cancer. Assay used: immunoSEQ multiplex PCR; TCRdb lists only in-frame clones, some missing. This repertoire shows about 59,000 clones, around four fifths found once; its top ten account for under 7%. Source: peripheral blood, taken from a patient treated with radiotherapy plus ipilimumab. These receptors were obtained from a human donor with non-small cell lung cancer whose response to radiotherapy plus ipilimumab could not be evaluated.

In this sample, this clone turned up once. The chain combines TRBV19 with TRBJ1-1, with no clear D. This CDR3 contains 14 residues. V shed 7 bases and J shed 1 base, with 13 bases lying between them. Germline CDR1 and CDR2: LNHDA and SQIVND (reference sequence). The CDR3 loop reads CASNIGVGNTEAFF. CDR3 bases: TGTGCCAGTAACATCGGGGTTGGGAACACTGAAGCTTTCTTT. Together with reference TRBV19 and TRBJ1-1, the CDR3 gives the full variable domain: DGGITQSPKYLFRKEGQNVTLSCEQNLNHDAMYWYRQDPGQGLRLIYYSQIVNDFQKGDIAEGYSVSREKKESFPLTVTSAQKNPTAFYLCASNIGVGNTEAFFGQGTRLTVV.

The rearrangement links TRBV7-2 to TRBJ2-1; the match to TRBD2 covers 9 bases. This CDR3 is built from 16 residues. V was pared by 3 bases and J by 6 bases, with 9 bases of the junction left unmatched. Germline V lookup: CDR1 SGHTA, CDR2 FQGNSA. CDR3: CASSFFGGRAANEQFF. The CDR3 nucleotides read TGTGCCAGCAGCTTCTTTGGCGGGAGGGCTGCCAATGAGCAGTTCTTC.

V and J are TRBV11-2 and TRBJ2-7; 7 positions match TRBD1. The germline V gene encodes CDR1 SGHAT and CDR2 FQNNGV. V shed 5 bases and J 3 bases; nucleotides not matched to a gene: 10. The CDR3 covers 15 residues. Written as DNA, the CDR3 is TGTGCCAGCAGCCCAGGGGGAAATCGAGGCTACGAGCAGTACTTC. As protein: CASSPGGNRGYEQYF.

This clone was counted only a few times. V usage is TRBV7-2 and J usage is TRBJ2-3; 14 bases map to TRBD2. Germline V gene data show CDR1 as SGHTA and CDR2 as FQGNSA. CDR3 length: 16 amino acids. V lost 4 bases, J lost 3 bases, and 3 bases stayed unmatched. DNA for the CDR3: TGTGCCAGCAGCTCCCGGACTAGCGGGAGGACAGATACGCAGTATTTT. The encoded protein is CASSSRTSGRTDTQYF.

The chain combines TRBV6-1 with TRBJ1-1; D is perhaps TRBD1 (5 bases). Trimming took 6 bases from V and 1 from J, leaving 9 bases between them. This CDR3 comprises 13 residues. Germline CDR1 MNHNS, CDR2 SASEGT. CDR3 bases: TGTGCCAGCAGGTCCACAGGGAACACTGAAGCTTTCTTT. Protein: CASRSTGNTEAFF.

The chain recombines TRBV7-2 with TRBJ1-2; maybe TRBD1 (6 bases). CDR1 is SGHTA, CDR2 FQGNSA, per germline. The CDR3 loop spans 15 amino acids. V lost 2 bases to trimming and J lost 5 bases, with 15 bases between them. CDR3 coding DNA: TGTGCCAGCAGCTTAAGCCCTGGGGACAATTATGGCTACACCTTC. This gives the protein CASSLSPGDNYGYTF.

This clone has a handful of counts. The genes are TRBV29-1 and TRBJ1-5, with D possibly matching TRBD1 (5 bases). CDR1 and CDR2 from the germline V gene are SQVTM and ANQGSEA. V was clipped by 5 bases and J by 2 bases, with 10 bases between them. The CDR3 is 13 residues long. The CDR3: CSVTGGGNQPQHF. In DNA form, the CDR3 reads TGCAGCGTTACCGGGGGAGGCAATCAGCCCCAGCATTTT.

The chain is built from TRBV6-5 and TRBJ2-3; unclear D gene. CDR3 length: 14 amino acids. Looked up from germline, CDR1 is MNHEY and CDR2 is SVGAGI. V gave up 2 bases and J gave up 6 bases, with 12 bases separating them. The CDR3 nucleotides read TGTGCCAGCAGTTACGCGAAGTCTGAGGATACGCAGTATTTT. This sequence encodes CASSYAKSEDTQYF.